Included here is one T cell receptor (beta chain) sequence, with context. Its antigen remains unidentified. The CDR3 spans 16 residues. With 5 bases clipped from V and 4 bases from J, the junction kept 7 bases outside the gene matches. The V gene's germline CDR1 is MNHEY and CDR2 SMNVEV (reference sequence). The sample is drawn from a study of T cell responses to AZD1222 COVID-19 vaccine. Regarding the study as a whole: Receipt of two AZD1222 doses was followed by a rise in Spike-specific TCR breadth and depth. Only after the peak T cell response were repertoires sampled. Nearly half of spike-specific TCRs reportedly go after variant regions that carry no mutations.

Only in-frame clones appear in the TCRdb table, and some are missing; sequencing was by immunoSEQ multiplex PCR. The data contain tens of thousands of clones, roughly 80% of them singletons. The specimen comprised peripheral blood, sampled on day 0 of AZD1222 vaccination. This receptor was identified in an adult in good health. This rearrangement joins TRBV27 to TRBJ2-3; TRBD2 agrees at 12 bases. CDR3: CASSPWTSGASDTQYF. The DNA of the CDR3 is TGTGCCAGCAGTCCATGGACTAGCGGGGCATCAGATACGCAGTATTTT.